The rows below give T cell receptor beta chains drawn from one sample of a study of T-cell reconstitution after alpha-beta-depleted transplantation in children. One entry per CDR3 protein results from TCRdb running MiXCR on the PCR reads. The data contain a few hundred thousand distinct CDR3 sequences, approximately 30% of them singletons. This sample comprised PBMCs, obtained before TCRalphabeta/CD19-depleted stem cell transplant. Receptors were obtained from a boy in the first two years of life with Wiskott-Aldrich syndrome, due to receive a stem cell transplant. The CDR3 runs from the conserved cysteine through the conserved F or W. Each record gives: clone size, V gene, J gene, D gene, CDR3 protein, CDR3 DNA. The D gene is left open where the match is weak. The size field is filled for only some rows; it gives once, few, many or a size class.

size: .; V: TRBV5-1; J: TRBJ1-2; D: .; CDR3: CASSWGPLNYGYTF; DNA: TGCGCCAGCAGCTGGGGACCCCTCAACTATGGCTACACCTTC
size: .; V: TRBV4-1; J: TRBJ2-2; D: TRBD1; CDR3: CASSIRQGTGELFF; DNA: TGCGCCAGCAGCATCCGACAGGGGACCGGGGAGCTGTTTTTT
size: few; V: TRBV5-1; J: TRBJ2-3; D: .; CDR3: CVSSLATGTDTQYF; DNA: TGCGTCAGCAGCTTGGCCACGGGCACAGATACGCAGTATTTT
size: few; V: TRBV4-1; J: TRBJ2-7; D: .; CDR3: CASSQFLLGTTRTYEQYF; DNA: TGCGCCAGCAGCCAGTTCCTACTCGGGACGACACGAACCTACGAGCAGTACTTC
size: .; V: TRBV7-6; J: TRBJ2-1; D: .; CDR3: CASSAGRSYNEQFF; DNA: TGTGCCAGCAGCGCCGGACGGTCCTACAATGAGCAGTTCTTC
size: once; V: TRBV19; J: TRBJ2-3; D: TRBD2; CDR3: CASSTRLAADTQYF; DNA: TGTGCCAGTAGTACCCGACTAGCGGCAGATACGCAGTATTTT
size: many; V: TRBV10-3; J: TRBJ1-2; D: TRBD1; CDR3: CAISEGQASYGYTF; DNA: TGTGCCATCAGTGAAGGACAGGCTTCATATGGCTACACCTTC
size: few; V: TRBV10-3; J: TRBJ2-7; D: .; CDR3: CAISVQTSYEQYF; DNA: TGTGCCATCAGTGTCCAAACCTCCTACGAGCAGTACTTC
size: .; V: TRBV25-1; J: TRBJ2-1; D: .; CDR3: CASSERRSGEQFF; DNA: TGTGCCAGCAGTGAACGGCGCTCCGGAGAGCAGTTCTTC
size: .; V: TRBV12-3/TRBV12-4; J: TRBJ1-2; D: .; CDR3: CASSLGGIGYTF; DNA: TGTGCCAGCAGTTTAGGGGGGATAGGCTACACCTTC
size: few; V: TRBV5-1; J: TRBJ1-6; D: .; CDR3: CASSQDRDSPLHF; DNA: TGCGCCAGCAGCCAGGACAGAGATTCACCCCTCCACTTT
size: .; V: TRBV11-2; J: TRBJ2-7; D: TRBD1; CDR3: CASSRLVGTLDRPYEQYF; DNA: TGTGCCAGCAGCCGCTTAGTAGGCACCTTGGACAGGCCCTACGAGCAGTACTTC
size: .; V: TRBV12-3/TRBV12-4; J: TRBJ1-2; D: .; CDR3: CASSLVPRGAYGYTF; DNA: TGTGCCAGCAGTTTAGTGCCGCGGGGGGCTTATGGCTACACCTTC
size: few; V: TRBV7-2; J: TRBJ2-1; D: TRBD2; CDR3: CASSWGLANEQFF; DNA: TGTGCCAGCAGCTGGGGACTAGCCAATGAGCAGTTCTTC
size: .; V: TRBV28; J: TRBJ1-1; D: .; CDR3: CASSRIPNTEAFF; DNA: TGTGCCAGCAGCCGCATACCGAACACTGAAGCTTTCTTT
size: .; V: TRBV15; J: TRBJ2-1; D: TRBD2; CDR3: CATSLTEQRESSYNEQFF; DNA: TGTGCCACCAGCTTAACGGAACAGCGGGAGAGCTCCTACAATGAGCAGTTCTTC
size: .; V: TRBV7-2; J: TRBJ1-2; D: .; CDR3: CASILSIGFSYGYTF; DNA: TGTGCCAGCATCCTGTCAATTGGGTTTTCGTATGGCTACACCTTC
size: .; V: TRBV9; J: TRBJ2-3; D: TRBD1; CDR3: CASSVDRDRNTDTQYF; DNA: TGTGCCAGCAGCGTAGATAGGGACAGGAACACAGATACGCAGTATTTT
size: .; V: TRBV7-9; J: TRBJ2-1; D: .; CDR3: CASSLAGDGEQFF; DNA: TGTGCCAGCAGCTTAGCGGGAGATGGTGAGCAGTTCTTC
size: .; V: TRBV5-1; J: TRBJ2-2; D: TRBD1; CDR3: CASSIDRGTGELFF; DNA: TGCGCCAGCAGCATCGACAGGGGCACCGGGGAGCTGTTTTTT
size: .; V: TRBV9; J: TRBJ2-2; D: TRBD2; CDR3: CASSVAVAKTSGSNTGELFF; DNA: TGTGCCAGCAGCGTAGCAGTAGCGAAAACTAGCGGGAGTAACACCGGGGAGCTGTTTTTT
size: .; V: TRBV4-2; J: TRBJ2-7; D: TRBD2; CDR3: CASSQVVGKAGGPYEQYF; DNA: TGTGCCAGCAGCCAAGTCGTCGGCAAAGCGGGAGGACCCTACGAGCAGTACTTC
size: .; V: TRBV3-1; J: TRBJ2-7; D: .; CDR3: CASSLPGTGEQYF; DNA: TGTGCCAGCAGCCTACCCGGGACGGGCGAGCAGTACTTC
size: .; V: TRBV6-1; J: TRBJ1-1; D: .; CDR3: CASSGLGGREAFF; DNA: TGTGCCAGCAGTGGCTTGGGGGGGAGAGAAGCTTTCTTT
size: few; V: TRBV5-1; J: TRBJ2-7; D: TRBD2; CDR3: CASSRLSGSSYEQYF; DNA: TGCGCCAGCAGCAGATTAAGCGGGAGCTCCTACGAGCAGTACTTC
size: few; V: TRBV20-1; J: TRBJ1-4; D: .; CDR3: CSAPPRTGGEKLFF; DNA: TGCAGTGCCCCTCCCAGGACTGGAGGCGAAAAACTGTTTTTT
size: .; V: TRBV27; J: TRBJ2-1; D: .; CDR3: CASNYRDQGNEQFF; DNA: TGTGCCAGCAACTACCGGGACCAAGGCAATGAGCAGTTCTTC
size: few; V: TRBV12-3/TRBV12-4; J: TRBJ2-2; D: TRBD2; CDR3: CASERESAGELFF; DNA: TGTGCCAGCGAGCGGGAGAGCGCCGGGGAGCTGTTTTTT
size: few; V: TRBV7-8; J: TRBJ1-4; D: .; CDR3: CASSWPRGTPATNEKLFF; DNA: TGTGCCAGCAGCTGGCCTCGAGGGACACCTGCAACTAATGAAAAACTGTTTTTT
size: .; V: TRBV9; J: TRBJ2-1; D: .; CDR3: CASSAFSRRAINEQFF; DNA: TGTGCCAGCAGCGCCTTTAGCCGGAGGGCCATCAATGAGCAGTTCTTC
size: .; V: TRBV28; J: TRBJ2-2; D: .; CDR3: CASRTSKERTVTGELFF; DNA: TGTGCCAGCAGAACGTCTAAGGAACGAACGGTTACCGGGGAGCTGTTTTTT
size: .; V: TRBV9; J: TRBJ2-7; D: TRBD1; CDR3: CASSVAGTVSSYEQYF; DNA: TGTGCCAGCAGCGTAGCCGGGACAGTATCTTCCTACGAGCAGTACTTC
size: few; V: TRBV4-2; J: TRBJ2-1; D: TRBD2; CDR3: CASSPVLTSGVSSYNEQFF; DNA: TGTGCCAGCAGCCCTGTGCTGACTAGCGGGGTTAGCTCCTACAATGAGCAGTTCTTC
size: .; V: TRBV30; J: TRBJ2-1; D: TRBD2; CDR3: CAWTRRGTSADSYNEQFF; DNA: TGTGCCTGGACCAGGAGGGGGACTAGCGCCGACTCCTACAATGAGCAGTTCTTC
size: .; V: TRBV27; J: TRBJ2-1; D: TRBD1; CDR3: CASSPRWDRNNEQFF; DNA: TGTGCCAGCAGTCCGAGATGGGACAGAAACAATGAGCAGTTCTTC
size: .; V: TRBV4-2; J: TRBJ2-1; D: TRBD2; CDR3: CASSTSGVGEQFF; DNA: TGTGCCAGCAGTACTAGCGGGGTGGGTGAGCAGTTCTTC
size: few; V: TRBV12-3/TRBV12-4; J: TRBJ2-7; D: .; CDR3: CASSLVAKRIAEQYF; DNA: TGTGCCAGCAGTTTAGTGGCTAAGAGAATTGCCGAGCAGTACTTC
size: few; V: TRBV5-5; J: TRBJ1-5; D: .; CDR3: CASSLASGLGGHQPQHF; DNA: TGTGCCAGCAGCTTGGCGTCAGGGCTGGGTGGCCATCAGCCCCAGCATTTT
size: .; V: TRBV7-2; J: TRBJ2-1; D: .; CDR3: CASSSAPTGAAYNEQFF; DNA: TGTGCCAGCAGCTCCGCCCCAACCGGGGCCGCCTACAATGAGCAGTTCTTC
size: .; V: TRBV10-3; J: TRBJ1-4; D: .; CDR3: CAISDLPGTLAGGEKLFF; DNA: TGTGCCATCAGTGACCTCCCCGGGACATTGGCCGGGGGTGAAAAACTGTTTTTT
size: .; V: TRBV9; J: TRBJ2-2; D: TRBD2; CDR3: CASSVDLGRALGTGELFF; DNA: TGTGCCAGCAGCGTAGATTTGGGGAGGGCCCTAGGCACCGGGGAGCTGTTTTTT
size: few; V: TRBV29-1; J: TRBJ2-1; D: TRBD2; CDR3: CSVDKASGYNEQFF; DNA: TGCAGCGTTGACAAGGCTAGCGGGTACAATGAGCAGTTCTTC
size: .; V: TRBV29-1; J: TRBJ2-7; D: .; CDR3: CSVKTSSAYEQYF; DNA: TGCAGCGTTAAGACTAGTTCAGCCTACGAGCAGTACTTC
size: .; V: TRBV29-1; J: TRBJ2-7; D: TRBD2; CDR3: CSVGLAGAGYEQYF; DNA: TGCAGCGTTGGGCTAGCGGGAGCTGGGTACGAGCAGTACTTC
size: .; V: TRBV20-1; J: TRBJ1-2; D: TRBD1; CDR3: CSASQGATNYGYTF; DNA: TGCAGTGCTAGCCAGGGGGCGACCAACTATGGCTACACCTTC